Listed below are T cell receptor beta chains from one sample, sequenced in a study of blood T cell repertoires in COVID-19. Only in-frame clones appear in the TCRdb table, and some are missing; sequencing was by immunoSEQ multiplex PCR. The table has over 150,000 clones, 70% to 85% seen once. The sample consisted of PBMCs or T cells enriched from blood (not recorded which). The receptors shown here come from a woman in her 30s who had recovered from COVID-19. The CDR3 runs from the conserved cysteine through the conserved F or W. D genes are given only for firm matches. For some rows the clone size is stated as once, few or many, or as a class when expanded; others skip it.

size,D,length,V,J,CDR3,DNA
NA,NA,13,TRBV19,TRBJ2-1,CASILRDYNEQFF,TGTGCCAGTATTCTACGGGACTACAATGAGCAGTTCTTC
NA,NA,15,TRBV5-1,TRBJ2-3,CASSLDTTSTDTQYF,TGCGCCAGCAGCTTGGACACTACTAGCACAGATACGCAGTATTTT
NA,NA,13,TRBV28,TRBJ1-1,CASSIKLNTEAFF,TGTGCCAGCAGTATTAAATTGAACACTGAAGCTTTCTTT
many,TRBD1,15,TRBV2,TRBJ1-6,CASSYRTGGNSPLHF,TGTGCCAGCAGTTACCGGACAGGGGGCAATTCACCCCTCCACTTT
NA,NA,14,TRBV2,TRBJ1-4,CASRRGGRNEKLFF,TGTGCCAGCAGGCGGGGCGGTCGTAATGAAAAACTGTTTTTT
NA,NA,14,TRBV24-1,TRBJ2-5,CATQTGSVGETQYF,TGTGCCACCCAAACAGGGAGTGTCGGAGAGACCCAGTACTTC
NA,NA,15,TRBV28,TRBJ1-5,CASSPRGYGNQPQHF,TGTGCCAGCAGCCCAAGGGGTTACGGCAATCAGCCCCAGCATTTT
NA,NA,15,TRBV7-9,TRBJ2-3,CASSLGTGITDTQYF,TGTGCCAGCAGCTTAGGAACAGGAATCACAGATACGCAGTATTTT
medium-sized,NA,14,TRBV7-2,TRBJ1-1,CASSTQGGGTEAFF,TGTGCCAGCAGCACACAAGGAGGAGGCACTGAAGCTTTCTTT
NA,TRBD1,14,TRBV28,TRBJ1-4,CASSITGVNEKLFF,TGTGCCAGCAGTATCACAGGGGTGAATGAAAAACTGTTTTTT
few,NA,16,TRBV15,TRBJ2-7,CATSRDLRRRGYEQYF,TGTGCCACCAGCAGAGATCTGAGACGGAGAGGTTACGAGCAGTACTTC
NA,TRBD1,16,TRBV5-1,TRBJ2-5,CASSLVIGTGRETQYF,TGCGCCAGCAGCTTGGTAATAGGGACAGGGAGGGAGACCCAGTACTTC
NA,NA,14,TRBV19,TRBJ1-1,CASSIQGMNTEAFF,TGTGCCAGTAGTATACAGGGGATGAACACTGAAGCTTTCTTT
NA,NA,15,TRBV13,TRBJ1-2,CASSLRQAGNYGYTF,TGTGCCAGCAGCCTCAGACAGGCGGGTAACTATGGCTACACCTTC
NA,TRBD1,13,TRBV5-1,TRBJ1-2,CASSPTGVYGYTF,TGCGCCAGCAGCCCAACAGGGGTCTATGGCTACACCTTC
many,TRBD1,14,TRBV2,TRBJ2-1,CASDPGTGVILQFF,TGTGCCAGCGATCCCGGGACAGGGGTTATTTTGCAGTTCTTC
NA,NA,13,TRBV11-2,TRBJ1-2,CASSIQVNYGYTF,TGTGCCAGCAGCATCCAGGTTAACTATGGCTACACCTTC
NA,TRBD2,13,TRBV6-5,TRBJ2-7,CASRVGLGYEQYF,TGTGCCAGCCGAGTCGGACTAGGCTACGAGCAGTACTTC
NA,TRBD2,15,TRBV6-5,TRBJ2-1,CASSYGLAGQNEQFF,TGTGCCAGCAGTTACGGGCTAGCGGGGCAGAATGAGCAGTTCTTC
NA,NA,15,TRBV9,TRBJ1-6,CASSVGRVAESPLHF,TGTGCCAGCAGCGTAGGGCGGGTGGCGGAGTCACCCCTCCACTTT
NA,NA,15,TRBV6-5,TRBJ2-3,CASSPTRLSTDTQYF,TGTGCCAGCAGTCCCACCAGGCTGAGCACAGATACGCAGTATTTT
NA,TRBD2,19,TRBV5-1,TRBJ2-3,CASSPWGPGTSGSTDTQYF,TGCGCCAGCAGCCCATGGGGGCCCGGGACTAGCGGAAGCACAGATACGCAGTATTTT
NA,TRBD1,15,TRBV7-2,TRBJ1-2,CASRPYGQAVYGYTF,TGTGCCAGCAGACCCTACGGACAGGCAGTCTATGGCTACACCTTC
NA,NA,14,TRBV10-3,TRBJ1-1,CAISESQGNTEAFF,TGTGCCATCAGTGAGTCACAGGGGAACACTGAAGCTTTCTTT
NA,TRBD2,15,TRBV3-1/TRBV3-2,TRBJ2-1,CASTPALAGYNEQFF,TGTGCCAGCACCCCAGCCCTAGCGGGATACAATGAGCAGTTCTTC
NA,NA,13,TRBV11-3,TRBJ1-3,CASSLTSGNTIYF,TGTGCCAGCAGCTTGACATCTGGAAACACCATATATTTT
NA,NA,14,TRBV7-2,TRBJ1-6,CASSLAAYNSPLHF,TGTGCCAGCAGCTTAGCGGCTTATAATTCACCCCTCCACTTT
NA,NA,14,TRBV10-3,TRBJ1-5,CAISVAGTNQPQHF,TGTGCCATCAGTGTGGCGGGGACGAATCAGCCCCAGCATTTT
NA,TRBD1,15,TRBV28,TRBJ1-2,CASTTGQGRLYGYTF,TGTGCCAGCACCACGGGACAGGGGAGACTATATGGCTACACCTTC
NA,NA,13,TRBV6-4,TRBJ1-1,CASRMGANTEAFF,TGTGCCAGCAGGATGGGAGCGAACACTGAAGCTTTCTTT
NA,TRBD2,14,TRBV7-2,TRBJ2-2,CASSLAGGTGELFF,TGTGCCAGCAGCTTGGCGGGGGGAACCGGGGAGCTGTTTTTT
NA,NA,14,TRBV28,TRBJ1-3,CASWVRGSGNTIYF,TGTGCCAGCTGGGTAAGAGGCTCTGGAAACACCATATATTTT
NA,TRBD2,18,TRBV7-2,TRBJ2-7,CASSLGYSGRRGSYEQYF,TGTGCCAGCAGCTTAGGGTACAGCGGGAGGAGGGGCTCCTACGAGCAGTACTTC
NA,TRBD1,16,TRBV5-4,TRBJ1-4,CASSSGQEAVDEKLFF,TGTGCCAGCAGCTCCGGACAGGAAGCGGTGGATGAAAAACTGTTTTTT
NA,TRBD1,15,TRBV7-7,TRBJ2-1,CASSLTGGADYEQFF,TGTGCTAGCAGCTTGACAGGGGGCGCAGACTATGAGCAGTTCTTC